This T cell receptor beta chain was obtained from a study of T cell responses to AZD1222 COVID-19 vaccine (dated by TCRdb to about 2021). Study-wide context: AZD1222 recipients whose second dose came at about 4 weeks and those whose second dose came at about 12 weeks were combined into one group, since spike-specific TCR depth and breadth did not differ between the two schedules. A total of approximately 240 trial participants underwent TCR sequencing, of whom about 210 received two doses of AZD1222 and about 26 received two doses of the MenACWY control vaccine. Trial participants were enrolled by age into 18-55, 56-69 and 70-plus year subgroups, with approximately 150, 30 and 60 TCR-sequenced participants respectively.

Results the study describes overall, beyond this receptor: In the small 56-69-year group, the increase in depth fell short of significance, most likely because of low power. Reportedly, close to half of the unique spike-specific TCRs recognized epitopes lying outside the regions that are mutated in the B.1.351 and B.1.1.7 variants. Vaccine-associated CD4 TCRs spanned the whole spike protein, with dominant responses in regions 160-218 and 743-854. Only five to seven AZD1222 recipients were SARS-CoV-2 seropositive at baseline, limiting conclusions about previously exposed vaccinees. After two AZD1222 doses, both the breadth and the depth of spike-specific TCRs were significantly higher than at day 0 and than in MenACWY recipients. Most participants were white British and females outnumbered males, and the authors suggested that clonal diversity may have been underestimated. Because no day 14 peak-response samples were available, repertoires were characterized only after the peak T cell response.

With regard to this clone: Its antigen is still unknown. No much larger clonotype is one base removed from it; base qualities were not supplied.

The CDR3 regions of human TCRbeta chains were analyzed by immunosequencing. Regarding the original processing steps: TCRs in the repertoires were matched against a reference library of SARS-CoV-2-specific TCRs that had been generated with the MIRA antigen-specificity platform. Breadth meant the fraction of unique TCRs that were SARS-CoV-2-associated, whereas depth meant the fraction of total T cells that were SARS-CoV-2-associated. Each spike-specific TCR was assigned to its reactive spike region and to a CD4 or CD8 class using the MIRA data. Log10-transformed breadth and depth values were compared by one-way ANOVA with Sidak's multiple comparisons tests. TCRdb carries this immuneACCESS record with in-frame sequences only. Its versions omit some clonotypes, under half of them owing to an unresolved V gene in the studies checked, with the rest unexplained. D and trimming were read from the DNA, whereas the V and J calls and clone size are those reported in that table. The sample includes over 110,000 clones, with 70% to 90% observed a single time. The ten largest clones capture approximately 6% of the sample.

Trimmed from V: 0 bases; trimmed from J: 1 base; junction bases lacking a gene match: 2. Based on the germline V gene, the CDR1 and CDR2 sequences are KGHSH and LQKENI. Reading from cysteine to phenylalanine, the CDR3 counts 15 amino acids. The only DNA kept is the CDR3, 45 bases in frame from the first base. The meaning of the sample's time point label: baseline before first vaccination. Vaccinee samples were obtained from the UK trials COV001 and COV002, which included a single-blind randomized controlled phase 2/3 trial of AZD1222 (ChAdOx1 nCoV-19) in healthy adults. For TCRbeta chain sequencing, PBMC samples were collected from trial participants at day 0 and at day 28 after the second dose.

This TCR was sampled from an adult in good health. This specimen was peripheral blood, taken on day 0 of AZD1222 vaccination. The chain is made from TRBV18 and TRBJ2-5; TRBD2 lines up with 7 middle nucleotides. Read as DNA, the sequence is TGTGCCAGCTCACCACCTCGCGGGGGCCAAGAGACCCAGTACTTC. It translates as CASSPPRGGQETQYF. Beyond the CDR3, the reference TRBV18 and TRBJ2-5 genes provide the residues; the full variable domain reads: NAGVMQNPRHLVRRRGQEARLRCSPMKGHSHVYWYRQLPEEGLKFMVYLQKENIIDESGMPKERFSAEFPKEGPSILRIQQVVRGDSAAYFCASSPPRGGQETQYFGPGTRLLVL.